The present T cell receptor (beta chain) was sequenced within a study of tumor and adjacent non-tumor tissue in lung cancer listed by TCRdb under 2018. Background for the entire study: By cancer type, the cohort comprised 11 to 12 adenocarcinoma patients, 2 squamous cell carcinoma patients and 1 small cell lung cancer patient. Ages among the roughly 15 patients ranged from roughly 31 to 85 years, there were 10 men and 5 women, and disease was at TNM stage I to III. Sequencing generated a total of more than 95,000,000 productive TCRbeta reads, averaging about 4.2 million reads per sample. Using bulk TCRbeta repertoires from around 14 lung cancer patients, the study set lung tumor tissue side by side with matched distant non-tumor lung tissue. TCRbeta CDR3 sequencing was performed on roughly 27 paired specimens, with one tumor sample and one normal lung sample collected per patient. What the research found in general, with its limitations: TCR diversity was significantly higher in younger patients, and greater tumor TCR diversity was associated with shorter overall survival and shorter disease-free survival. Significantly higher TCR diversity (inverse Simpson) was observed in tumor tissue than in normal lung tissue (around 450 vs 150, P = 0.0075, Mann-Whitney U test). Neither the sequencing platform nor unique molecular identifiers are named or mentioned anywhere in the methods. Peripheral blood was not sequenced, so blood TCRbeta repertoires in these lung cancer patients were not examined. A significantly larger cumulative share of the repertoire was made up by the top 100 clones in normal lung than in tumor tissue. Only 15 or so patients were included in the cohort, and the need for larger samples and more detailed clinical data was noted by the authors.

The CDR3 runs 15 residues from the cysteine to the phenylalanine. CDR3 DNA only is kept here, 45 bases in frame from base 1. RNA was isolated from bulk unsorted tissue, and RNA quality was assessed with a NanoDrop ND-1000 and an Agilent 2100. Newly diagnosed lung cancer patients without prior chemotherapy who had been admitted for thoracic surgery in China between August and November 2014 were enrolled as donors. Patients who had received previous radiotherapy or chemotherapy, or who had another concurrent cancer, were excluded from the study. Pieces of surgical tissue measuring about 1-2.1 cm3 were kept in RNAlater solution and stored at -80 degrees C until use. The method behind the library was multiplex PCR. Sequencing was performed on an Illumina HiSeq 2500. Following protocols modified from ARM-PCR, the researchers constructed TCRbeta libraries through three rounds of nested PCR with primers (Table S4). PCR products of 200-500 bp were gel-excised and purified with the QIAquick gel extraction kit before sequencing. The authors' analysis ran thus. Reads were cleaned with Trimmomatic, merged with FLASH into complete CDR3 sequences, and assigned to V(D)J germline segments with MiTCR. VDJtools was used to compute clonal diversity as the inverse Simpson's index. In-frame sequences without a premature stop codon were defined as productive reads. TCRdb applied fastp at Q25 and MiXCR to the public reads, then kept only in-frame beta chains. CDR3 protein sequences are deduplicated, and each keeps its most common genes and DNA. TCRdb, rather than the study authors, made the V and J calls. For this sample there are approximately 70,000 distinct CDR3 sequences; roughly 73% appear just once. Of the sample, about 30% is held by the ten largest clones.

This clonotype has just a few counts. No antigen is known for it. A read error may explain this, as a much larger clone is one base away. This sequence was found in a man aged 60 to 75 with non-small cell lung cancer. The sample comprised lung tumor tissue. The rearranged segments are TRBV12-3 or TRBV12-4 and TRBJ1-3, with TRBD1 matching 7 junction bases. The CDR3 amino acid sequence is: CASSSGQFSGNIIYF. The sequence in DNA is TGTGCCAGCAGCTCGGGACAGTTCTCTGGAAACATCATATATTTT.